These 5 T cell receptor beta chains share one sample of origin, sequenced in a study of T cell repertoires in cytomegalovirus infection (dated by TCRdb to the late 2010s). No antigen has been identified for these receptors. The sequencing machine was an Illumina HiSeq 1500. TCRdb cleaned the public reads at Q25 with fastp, built clones with MiXCR and kept in-frame beta chains. Rows are unified per CDR3 protein, each entry keeping the most common DNA and genes. Present in this sample are 200,000 to 250,000 distinct CDR3 sequences, around two fifths of which were seen just once. Approximately 59% of the sample belongs to the ten largest clones. In the paper's terms, the treatment or condition label means: in vitro stimulation with specific CMV peptide epitopes to enrich CMV-specific T cells. The sequences come from CD8+ T cells from cultured PBMCs, collected from culture after CMV antigen stimulation. The origin of the receptors is a human donor in good health (CMV status not recorded). Some clones in this sample may be carry-over from other donors' samples.

The V call is TRBV7-9, the J call TRBJ1-2, with a weak D call TRBD1 (5 bases). Germline V gene data show CDR1 as SEHNR and CDR2 as FQNEAQ (reference sequence). The CDR3 is made up of 14 amino acids. The germline V and J ends were trimmed by 1 base and 5 bases, with 11 bases remaining between them. The CDR3 DNA sequence: TGTGCCAGCAGCTTAGAGGGGACTGAATATGGCTACACCTTC. Translating it yields CASSLEGTEYGYTF.

There are many counts of this clonotype. J is TRBJ1-2 and V is TRBV7-8; tentative D call: TRBD1 (6 bases). Germline CDR1 SGHVS, CDR2 FQNEAQ. V shed 1 base and J shed 9 bases, with 12 bases lying between them. The CDR3 extends over 13 amino acids. The CDR3 DNA is TGTGCCAGCAGCTTAGTACAGGGCCTCAGCTACACCTTC. It translates to CASSLVQGLSYTF.

In the case of this clonotype: One end of the junction fails to match germline, which may point to a read error. The chain carries TRBV5-1 and TRBJ2-1, with 10 bases aligning to TRBD1. Germline V gene lookup returns CDR1 SGHRS and CDR2 YFSETQ. The CDR3 runs to 13 residues. The CDR3 spells CASSLAGRDRGNF. CDR3 sequence (DNA): TGCGCCAGCAGCTTGGCCGGGAGGGACAGGGGCAACTTC.

The chain joins TRBV7-3 to TRBJ2-7; TRBD2 agrees at 8 bases. Germline CDR1 SGHTA, CDR2 FQGTGA. The CDR3 sequence is 15 residues long. V was clipped by 5 bases and J by 3 bases; unmatched bases: 9. This CDR3 reads CASSPGGAGDYEQYF. In DNA, the CDR3 is TGTGCCAGCAGCCCGGGGGGAGCGGGAGACTACGAGCAGTACTTC.

The chain recombines TRBV20-1 with TRBJ1-2; possible D gene TRBD1, 5 bases. V lost 1 base and J lost 5, with 14 bases in between. This CDR3 comprises 14 residues. Germline-derived CDR1 and CDR2 are DFQATT and SNEGSKA (reference sequence). This chain's CDR3 is CSARGGRGRYGYTF. DNA of the CDR3: TGCAGTGCTAGAGGAGGAAGGGGTAGATATGGCTACACCTTC.